This TCR beta chain was sequenced for a study of blood T cell repertoires in COVID-19. Background on the study: PBMCs, B-cell-depleted T cells, or T cells provided the cDNA or gDNA that made up the material.

Trimming pared 6 bases from V and 5 bases from J, leaving 19 bases between. The CDR3 is 15 residues long. The germline CDR1 and CDR2 sequences are MDHEN and SYDVKM. In the authors' workflow: The assay estimated nucleated cells by amplifying reference gene primers. Produced via immunoSEQ multiplex PCR; TCRdb's table is partial and in-frame only. That table is the source of V, J and clone size, and D and trimming were worked out from the DNA. The repertoire holds 60,000 or so clones, with nearly 80% as singletons. The chain combines TRBV28 with TRBJ1-1; TRBD1 might be the D (6 bases). The receptor was isolated from a human donor in a cohort sampled during active COVID-19. Sequenced material: peripheral blood. The CDR3 region has the DNA TGTGCCAGCAGGCTGGGTGAGGGGACAAGGACTGAAGCTTTCTTT. Translated: CASRLGEGTRTEAFF.